This TCR beta chain comes out of a study of shared clonotypes between healthy human individuals. Original methodology: Quality scores were absent from the junction-only immunoSEQ sequences, so filtering differed. Clones were sequenced by immunoSEQ multiplex PCR, and TCRdb holds only the in-frame ones, with some missing. The V and J calls and clone size are taken from that table; D and trimming were inferred from the DNA. This sample has 2 million to 2.5 million clones, with roughly 95% found just once. Study outcomes and limitations: Blood was the only sampled material, and tissue repertoires likely differ. An effect of sequencing depth on clonotype sharing among donors was expected.

Losses at the gene ends were 4 bases for V and 1 base for J; bases not matched to a gene: 4. The CDR3 is 16 residues long. Germline-derived CDR1 and CDR2 are MDHEN and SYDVKM. As concerns this clone: What it binds is not known.

Those who donated were healthy HIV-negative adults, with no recent acute infections or vaccinations reported. The TCR originated in a man between 18 and 29 years old in good health. The source material was naive CD4+ T cells sorted from blood. This sample's subset: CD45RA+ positively selected. V usage is TRBV28 and J usage is TRBJ2-3; 11 nucleotides align to TRBD2. The CDR3 DNA is TGTGCCAGCAGTTCCCCGGGACTAGCGGGCACAGATACGCAGTATTTT. It translates to CASSSPGLAGTDTQYF.